This TCR beta chain emerged from a study of blood T cells in healthy people across ages. Study-wide results and limits: Researchers report that TCR beta diversity correlated strongly with naive T cell percentage.

This clonotype has only a few counts. The antigen remains unidentified. With a J-beta primer mix and a sample-barcoded 5' primer, a second PCR ran about 6 to 11 cycles. TCRdb recomputed calls from the 5' RACE reads with MiXCR, one row per CDR3 protein. The top ten hold about 12% of the sample, which has about 1.1 million distinct CDR3 sequences, roughly two fifths seen once. The sequenced material came from blood. The receptor was isolated from a man younger than 35 in good health.

CDR3 sequence reads: CASSGSGTNNEQFF. CDR3 bases: TGTGCCAGCTCTGGGTCCGGGACTAACAATGAGCAGTTCTTC. V is TRBV25-1 and J is TRBJ2-1; 7 bases are a match to TRBD2. Germline V gene data show CDR1 as MGHDK and CDR2 as SYGVNS. After removal of 8 bases from V and 5 bases from J, the junction contained 9 bases not matched to a gene. The CDR3 loop spans 14 amino acids.